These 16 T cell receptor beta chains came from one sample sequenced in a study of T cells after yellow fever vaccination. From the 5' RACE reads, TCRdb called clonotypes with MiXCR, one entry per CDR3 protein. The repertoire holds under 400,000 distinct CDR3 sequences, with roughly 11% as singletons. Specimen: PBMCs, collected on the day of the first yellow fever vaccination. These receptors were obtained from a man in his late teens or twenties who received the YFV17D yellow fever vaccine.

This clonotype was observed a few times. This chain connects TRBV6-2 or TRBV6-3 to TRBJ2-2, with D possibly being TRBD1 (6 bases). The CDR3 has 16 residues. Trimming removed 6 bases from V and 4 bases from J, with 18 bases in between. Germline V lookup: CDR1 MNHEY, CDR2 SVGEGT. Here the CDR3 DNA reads TGTGCCAGCAGGAGACTGGGGGCGCCGGGCACCGGGGAGCTGTTTTTT. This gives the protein CASRRLGAPGTGELFF.

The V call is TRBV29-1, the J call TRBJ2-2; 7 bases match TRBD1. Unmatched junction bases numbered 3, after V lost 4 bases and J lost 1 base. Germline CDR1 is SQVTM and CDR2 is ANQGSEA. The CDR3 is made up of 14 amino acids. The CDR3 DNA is TGCAGCGTTGTGGCAGGGGGGAACACCGGGGAGCTGTTTTTT. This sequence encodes CSVVAGGNTGELFF.

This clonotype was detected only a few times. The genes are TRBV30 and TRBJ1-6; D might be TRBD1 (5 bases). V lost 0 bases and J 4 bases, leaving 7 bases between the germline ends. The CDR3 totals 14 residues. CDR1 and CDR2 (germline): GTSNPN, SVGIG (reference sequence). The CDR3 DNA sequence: TGTGCCTGGAGTGTACAGGTTTATAATTCACCCCTCCACTTT. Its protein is CAWSVQVYNSPLHF.

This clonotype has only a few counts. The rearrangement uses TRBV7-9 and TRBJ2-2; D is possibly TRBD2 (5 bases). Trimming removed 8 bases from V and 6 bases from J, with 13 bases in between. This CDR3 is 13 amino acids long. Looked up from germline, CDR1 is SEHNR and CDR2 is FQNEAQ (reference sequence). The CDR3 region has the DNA TGTGCCAGCGAATTCCGGGGATCCGGGGAGCTGTTTTTT. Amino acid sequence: CASEFRGSGELFF.

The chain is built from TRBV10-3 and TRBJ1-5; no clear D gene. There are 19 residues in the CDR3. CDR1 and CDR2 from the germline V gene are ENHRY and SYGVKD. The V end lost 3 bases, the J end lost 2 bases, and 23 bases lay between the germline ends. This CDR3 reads CAISDYPKTPRRGNQPQHF. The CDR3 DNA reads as TGTGCCATCAGTGATTACCCCAAGACTCCTCGGAGGGGCAATCAGCCCCAGCATTTT.

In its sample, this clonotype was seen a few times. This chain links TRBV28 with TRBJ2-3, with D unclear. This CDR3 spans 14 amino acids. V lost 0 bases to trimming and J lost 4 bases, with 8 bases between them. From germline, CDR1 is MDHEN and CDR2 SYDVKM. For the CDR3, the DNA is TGTGCCAGCAGTTTATGGGGTCGAGCAGATACGCAGTATTTT. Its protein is CASSLWGRADTQYF.

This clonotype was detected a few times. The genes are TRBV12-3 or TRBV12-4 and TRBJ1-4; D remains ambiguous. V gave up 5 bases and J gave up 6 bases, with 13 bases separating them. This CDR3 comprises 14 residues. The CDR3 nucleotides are TGTGCCAGCAGTCTCCGGGGTGGGGATGAAAAACTGTTTTTT. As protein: CASSLRGGDEKLFF.

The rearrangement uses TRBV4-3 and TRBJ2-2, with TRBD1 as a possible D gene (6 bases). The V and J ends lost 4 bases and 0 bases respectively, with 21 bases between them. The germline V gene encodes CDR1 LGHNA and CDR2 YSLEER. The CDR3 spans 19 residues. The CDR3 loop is CASSRETNRVRANTGELFF. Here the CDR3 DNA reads TGCGCCAGCAGCCGGGAGACCAACAGGGTCCGGGCGAACACCGGGGAGCTGTTTTTT.

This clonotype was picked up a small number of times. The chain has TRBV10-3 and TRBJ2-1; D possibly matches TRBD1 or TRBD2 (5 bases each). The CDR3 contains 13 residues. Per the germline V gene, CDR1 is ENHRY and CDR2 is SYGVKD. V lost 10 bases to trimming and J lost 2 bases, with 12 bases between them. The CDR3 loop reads CANWDPTYNEQFF. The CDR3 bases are TGTGCCAACTGGGACCCCACCTACAATGAGCAGTTCTTC.

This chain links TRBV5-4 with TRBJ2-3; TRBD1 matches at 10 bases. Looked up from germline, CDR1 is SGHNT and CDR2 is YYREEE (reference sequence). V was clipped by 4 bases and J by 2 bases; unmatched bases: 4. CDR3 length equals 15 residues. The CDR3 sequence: CASSTGTGDTDTQYF. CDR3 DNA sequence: TGTGCCAGCAGCACTGGGACAGGGGACACAGATACGCAGTATTTT.

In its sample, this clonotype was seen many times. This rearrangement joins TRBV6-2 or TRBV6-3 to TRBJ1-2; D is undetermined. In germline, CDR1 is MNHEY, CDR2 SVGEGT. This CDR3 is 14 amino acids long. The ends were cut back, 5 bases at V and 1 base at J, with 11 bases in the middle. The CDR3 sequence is CASSTPGVNYGYTF. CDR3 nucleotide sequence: TGTGCCAGCAGTACTCCGGGCGTTAACTATGGCTACACCTTC.

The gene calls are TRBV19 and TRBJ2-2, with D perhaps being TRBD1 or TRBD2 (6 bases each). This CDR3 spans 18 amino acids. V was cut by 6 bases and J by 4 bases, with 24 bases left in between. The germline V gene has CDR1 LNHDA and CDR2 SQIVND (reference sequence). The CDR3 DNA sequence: TGTGCCAGTAGGCTTCGGGCAAGTACAGAGGGGGGCACCGGGGAGCTGTTTTTT. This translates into CASRLRASTEGGTGELFF.

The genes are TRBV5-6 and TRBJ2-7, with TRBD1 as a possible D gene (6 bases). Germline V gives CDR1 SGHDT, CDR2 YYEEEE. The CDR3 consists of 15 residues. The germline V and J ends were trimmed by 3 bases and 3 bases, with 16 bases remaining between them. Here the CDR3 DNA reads TGTGCCAGCAGCTCCTACAGGGAAAGGGGCTACGAGCAGTACGTC. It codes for CASSSYRERGYEQYV.

The CDR3 loop is CSASYPHRGNEKLFF. DNA of the CDR3: TGCAGTGCTAGTTACCCTCACCGGGGGAATGAAAAACTGTTTTTT. The J gene is TRBJ1-4, the V gene TRBV20-1; D is possibly TRBD1 (5 bases). This CDR3 region has 15 residues. Germline assignment: CDR1 DFQATT and CDR2 SNEGSKA (reference sequence). V lost 3 bases and J 5 bases, leaving 16 bases between the germline ends.

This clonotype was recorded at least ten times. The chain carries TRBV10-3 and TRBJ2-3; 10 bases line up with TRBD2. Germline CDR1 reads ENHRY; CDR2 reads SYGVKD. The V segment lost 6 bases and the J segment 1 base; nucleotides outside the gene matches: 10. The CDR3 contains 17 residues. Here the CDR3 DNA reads TGTGCCATCAGGGGGGCTCCTAGCGGGGGACGCACAGATACGCAGTATTTT. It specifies CAIRGAPSGGRTDTQYF.

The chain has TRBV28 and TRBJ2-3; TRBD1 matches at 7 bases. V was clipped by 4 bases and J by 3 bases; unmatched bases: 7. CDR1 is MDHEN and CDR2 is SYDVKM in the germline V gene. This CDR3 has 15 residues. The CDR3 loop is CASSSPGGTTDTQYF. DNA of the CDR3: TGTGCCAGCAGTTCCCCAGGGGGTACTACAGATACGCAGTATTTT.